The next 24 T cell receptor beta chains were all read from a single sample in a study of CD8 T cells in Susac syndrome. Roughly 0.45 to 1 ug RNA was reverse transcribed with random hexamers. TCRdb independently ran MiXCR on the immunoSEQ multiplex PCR reads; one entry per CDR3 protein. The sample shows under 70,000 distinct CDR3 sequences, over 85% of them seen only once. What was sequenced was CD8+ T cells from PBMCs. The receptors stem from a human donor in good health.

The rearrangement joins TRBV28 to TRBJ2-1, with a weak D call TRBD2 (5 bases). In germline, CDR1 is MDHEN, CDR2 SYDVKM. The CDR3 spans 9 residues. V gave up 10 bases and J gave up 9 bases, with 7 bases separating them. CDR3 sequence reads: CATGGEQFF. The CDR3 nucleotides read TGTGCCACAGGAGGTGAGCAGTTCTTC.

The rearrangement uses TRBV5-1 and TRBJ2-7; D may be TRBD1 or TRBD2 (5 bases each). CDR3 length: 14 residues. The germline V and J ends were trimmed by 3 bases and 4 bases, with 14 bases remaining between them. The V gene's germline CDR1 is SGHRS and CDR2 YFSETQ. DNA for the CDR3: TGCGCCAGCAGCTGCTGTAGGGGAGTTTACGAGCAGTACTTC. Translating gives CASSCCRGVYEQYF.

This clonotype was recorded only once. V gene TRBV6-5 combines with J gene TRBJ1-2, with 7 bases lining up with TRBD1. V lost 9 bases, J lost 2 bases, and 9 bases stayed unmatched. The germline gives CDR1 MNHEY, CDR2 SVGAGI. CDR3 length: 14 amino acids. CDR3 nucleotides: TGTGCCAGTACCACAGGGGACTTAAACTATGGCTACACCTTC. Protein sequence: CASTTGDLNYGYTF.

The rearrangement uses TRBV28 and TRBJ1-5; D gene uncertain. Trimming cost V 11 bases and J 4 bases, with 12 bases left between them. Germline V gene data show CDR1 as MDHEN and CDR2 as SYDVKM. CDR3 length: 12 residues. CDR3 in DNA: TGTGCCTCCTTTATAGGGAATCAGCCCCAGCATTTT. Its translation is CASFIGNQPQHF.

The count of this clonotype is one. The CDR3 here is CASSPWTYLGGQYF. In DNA form, the CDR3 reads TGTGCCAGTAGTCCATGGACTTACCTGGGGGGGCAGTACTTC. V is TRBV19 and J is TRBJ2-7, with D possibly being TRBD2 (6 bases). The CDR3 length is 14 residues. Trimming took 5 bases from V and 9 from J, leaving 20 bases between them. The germline gives CDR1 LNHDA, CDR2 SQIVND (reference sequence).

The rearrangement joins TRBV10-3 to TRBJ1-2, with D possibly TRBD1 on 5 matching bases. This CDR3 has 13 amino acids. V was shortened by 4 bases and J by 4 bases, with 10 bases between the two germline ends. Germline loops: CDR1 ENHRY, CDR2 SYGVKD. The CDR3 DNA is TGTGCCATCAGTGCAGGGATCCTCTATGGCTACACCTTC. It yields the protein CAISAGILYGYTF.

The CDR3: CAISGTANYEQYF. CDR3 bases: TGTGCCATCAGCGGGACGGCGAACTACGAGCAGTACTTC. V usage is TRBV10-3 and J usage is TRBJ2-7; D might be TRBD1 or TRBD2, each matching 5 bases. The V gene lost 6 bases and the J gene lost 3 bases, with 12 bases spanning the gap. The germline gives CDR1 ENHRY, CDR2 SYGVKD. The CDR3 is 13 residues long.

The gene calls are TRBV4-3 and TRBJ2-3; unclear D gene. Trimming took off 0 bases at V and 3 bases at J, with 10 bases between the two ends. This CDR3 contains 15 residues. From germline, CDR1 is LGHNA and CDR2 YSLEER. As DNA, the CDR3 is TGCGCCAGCAGCCAAGATAGTCAGCTTACAGATACGCAGTATTTT. It codes for CASSQDSQLTDTQYF.

The chain is built from TRBV11-2 and TRBJ2-7, with 7 bases identical to TRBD1. Looked up from germline, CDR1 is SGHAT and CDR2 is FQNNGV. V was clipped by 3 bases and J by 1 base; unmatched bases: 6. The CDR3 extends over 15 amino acids. CDR3 in DNA: TGTGCCAGCAGCTTCCTGACAGGGTTGTCCTACGAGCAGTACTTC. It yields the protein CASSFLTGLSYEQYF.

This chain links TRBV3-1 with TRBJ2-1; TRBD2 aligns across 7 bases. Per the germline V gene, CDR1 is LGHDT and CDR2 is YNNKEL (reference sequence). Trimming removed 0 bases from V and 0 bases from J; junction bases left unmatched: 5. The CDR3 loop spans 17 amino acids. The CDR3 DNA follows: TGTGCCAGCAGCCAAGAAGGGCGGGGGAGCTCCTACAATGAGCAGTTCTTC. The encoded protein is CASSQEGRGSSYNEQFF.

This rearrangement joins TRBV7-9 to TRBJ2-2; 11 positions agree with TRBD1. Germline V gene data show CDR1 as SEHNR and CDR2 as FQNEAQ (reference sequence). The CDR3 sequence is 16 residues long. After removal of 7 bases from V and 3 bases from J, the junction contained 7 bases not matched to a gene. CDR3 region: CASTPDRGLDTGELFF. The CDR3 DNA reads TGTGCCAGCACACCGGACAGGGGGCTGGACACCGGGGAGCTGTTTTTT.

This rearrangement joins TRBV27 to TRBJ2-2, with unresolved D. CDR1 and CDR2 (germline): MNHEY, SMNVEV (reference sequence). The CDR3 is 15 amino acids. Trimming left V 0 bases short and J 3 bases short, with 8 bases between. The CDR3 loop is CASSLSSQYTGELFF. The CDR3 region has the DNA TGTGCCAGCAGTTTATCGTCCCAGTACACCGGGGAGCTGTTTTTT.

The J gene is TRBJ2-6, the V gene TRBV6-1; perhaps D is TRBD1 or TRBD2 (5 bases each). Trimming cost V 4 bases and J 13 bases, with 11 bases left between them. Germline V gives CDR1 MNHNS, CDR2 SASEGT. This CDR3 region has 12 residues. The CDR3 nucleotides read TGTGCCAGCAGTGCCCGGGGCGGGGTCCTGACTTTC. Translated, it gives CASSARGGVLTF.

The genes are TRBV7-9 and TRBJ1-2, with D hard to call. The CDR3 length is 13 residues. Germline CDR1 and CDR2: SEHNR and FQNEAQ (reference sequence). The V end was cut by 3 bases, the J end by 3 bases, with 8 bases between. The CDR3 is CASSFGDYYGYTF. CDR3 DNA sequence: TGTGCCAGCAGCTTCGGAGATTACTATGGCTACACCTTC. Combining the CDR3 with reference TRBV7-9 and TRBJ1-2 gives the whole variable domain DTGVSQNPRHKITKRGQNVTFRCDPISEHNRLYWYRQTLGQGPEFLTYFQNEAQLEKSRLLSDRFSAERPKGSFSTLEIQRTEQGDSAMYLCASSFGDYYGYTFGSGTRLTVV.

This clonotype was seen more than once but under ten times. The rearrangement joins TRBV2 to TRBJ1-4; 9 bases match TRBD1. The trim removed 4 bases at V and 4 bases at J, leaving 7 bases unmatched. Germline V gene data show CDR1 as SNHLY and CDR2 as FYNNEI. The CDR3 sequence is 16 residues long. The CDR3 nucleotides read TGTGCCAGCAGTGCTCGGCCGGGACAGGGTAATGAAAAACTGTTTTTT. Encoded protein: CASSARPGQGNEKLFF. Variable domain in full (rest from reference TRBV2 and TRBJ1-4): EPEVTQTPSHQVTQMGQEVILRCVPISNHLYFYWYRQILGQKVEFLVSFYNNEISEKSEIFDDQFSVERPDGSNFTLKIRSTKLEDSAMYFCASSARPGQGNEKLFFGSGTQLSVL.

This clonotype appeared a few times. This chain's CDR3 is CASSLETKTGELFF. As DNA, the CDR3 is TGCGCCAGCAGCTTGGAGACTAAAACCGGGGAGCTGTTTTTT. The genes are TRBV5-1 and TRBJ2-2, with TRBD2 as a possible D gene (5 bases). V was clipped by 0 bases and J by 5 bases, with 8 bases between them. This CDR3 region has 14 residues. Germline V gene data show CDR1 as SGHRS and CDR2 as YFSETQ. Based on the CDR3 plus reference TRBV5-1 and TRBJ2-2, the full variable domain is KAGVTQTPRYLIKTRGQQVTLSCSPISGHRSVSWYQQTPGQGLQFLFEYFSETQRNKGNFPGRFSGRQFSNSRSEMNVSTLELGDSALYLCASSLETKTGELFFGEGSRLTVL.

The chain links TRBV12-5 to TRBJ2-5, with 7 positions matching TRBD1. Trimming at V came to 9 bases and at J to 1 base, leaving 2 bases not matched to a gene. The germline CDR1 and CDR2 sequences are LGHNT and FRNRAP. This CDR3 region has 12 residues. The CDR3 region has the DNA TGTGCTAGCCGGGACAGCCAAGAGACCCAGTACTTC. This translates into CASRDSQETQYF.

The V call is TRBV7-9, the J call TRBJ2-3, with D perhaps TRBD1 or TRBD2 (5 bases each). Germline CDR1 is SEHNR and CDR2 is FQNEAQ (reference sequence). The CDR3 is 14 amino acids. Trimming took 6 bases from V and 3 from J, leaving 13 bases between them. Here the CDR3 DNA reads TGTGCCAGCAGGGCTCGGTGGGGGACAGATACGCAGTATTTT. Protein product: CASRARWGTDTQYF.

V is TRBV4-3 and J is TRBJ1-2, with 10 bases that match TRBD1. The V segment lost 4 bases and the J segment 3 bases; nucleotides outside the gene matches: 2. CDR3 length: 14 residues. Germline V gene data show CDR1 as LGHNA and CDR2 as YSLEER. Here the CDR3 reads CASSPGTGDYGYTF. The CDR3 DNA reads TGCGCCAGCAGCCCCGGGACAGGGGACTATGGCTACACCTTC.

This clonotype showed up just once. The V and J genes are TRBV6-5 and TRBJ2-1, with TRBD2 matching 8 bases. CDR1 is MNHEY, CDR2 SVGAGI, per germline. Trimming at V came to 9 bases and at J to 9 bases, leaving 13 bases not matched to a gene. The length of the CDR3 is 14 residues. This CDR3 is CASLGGGQGSEQFF. CDR3 DNA: TGTGCCAGTCTCGGGGGGGGCCAGGGGAGTGAGCAGTTCTTC.

The chain uses TRBV12-3 or TRBV12-4 and TRBJ1-5; D is unresolved. The ends were cut back, 5 bases at V and 7 bases at J, with 15 bases in the middle. This CDR3 comprises 14 residues. As DNA, the CDR3 is TGTGCCAGCAGTCCACCGGGGTTTCGGCAGCCCCAGCATTTT. This encodes CASSPPGFRQPQHF.

The chain employs TRBV27 and TRBJ2-7, with D perhaps being TRBD1 or TRBD2 (5 bases each). Germline assignment: CDR1 MNHEY and CDR2 SMNVEV (reference sequence). The V gene lost 5 bases and the J gene lost 5 bases, with 25 bases spanning the gap. This CDR3 has 17 amino acids. DNA for the CDR3: TGTGCCAGCAGTCTTCTTTTTATAGGGCAGGGACGTAACGAGCAGTACTTC. This sequence encodes CASSLLFIGQGRNEQYF.

The chain carries TRBV27 and TRBJ2-5, with TRBD2 matching over 9 bases. The CDR3 extends over 16 amino acids. V shed 3 bases, J shed 5 bases, and the junction held 10 bases outside the gene matches. Germline loops: CDR1 MNHEY, CDR2 SMNVEV (reference sequence). CDR3 sequence: CASSFQAGGLYETQYF. For the CDR3, the DNA is TGTGCCAGCAGTTTCCAGGCGGGGGGGCTTTATGAGACCCAGTACTTC.

The V and J genes are TRBV28 and TRBJ1-2; D ambiguous. The V and J ends lost 3 bases and 5 bases respectively, with 22 bases between them. This CDR3 has 17 residues. CDR1 is MDHEN, CDR2 SYDVKM, per germline. CDR3 nucleotide sequence: TGTGCCAGCAGTTTGACCTATTCGGAGTTCCCTTGGTATGGCTACACCTTC. Protein sequence: CASSLTYSEFPWYGYTF.